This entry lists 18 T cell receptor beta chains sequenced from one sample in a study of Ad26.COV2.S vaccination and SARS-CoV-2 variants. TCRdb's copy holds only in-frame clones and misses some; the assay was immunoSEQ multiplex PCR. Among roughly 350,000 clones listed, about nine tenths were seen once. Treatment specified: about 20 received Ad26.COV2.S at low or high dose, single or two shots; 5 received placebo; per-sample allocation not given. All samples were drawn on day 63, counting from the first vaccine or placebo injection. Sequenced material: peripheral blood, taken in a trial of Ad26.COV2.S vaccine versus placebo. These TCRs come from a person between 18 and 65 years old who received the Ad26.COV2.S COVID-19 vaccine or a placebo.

The CDR3 spells CASSPGTSGVGYEQYF. The CDR3 DNA follows: TGCGCCAGCAGCCCGGGGACTAGCGGGGTCGGGTACGAGCAGTACTTC. The genes are TRBV5-1 and TRBJ2-7, with 13 positions matching TRBD2. The CDR3 consists of 16 residues. J was trimmed by 4 bases and V by 4 bases; bases with no gene match: 8. The germline V gene has CDR1 SGHRS and CDR2 YFSETQ.

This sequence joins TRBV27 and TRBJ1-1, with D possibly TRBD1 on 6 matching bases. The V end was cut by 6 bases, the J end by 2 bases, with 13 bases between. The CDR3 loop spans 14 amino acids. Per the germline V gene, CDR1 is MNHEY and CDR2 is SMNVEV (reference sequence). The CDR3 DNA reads TGTGCCAGCAGCTACGACAGGAGAAACACTGAAGCTTTCTTT. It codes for CASSYDRRNTEAFF.

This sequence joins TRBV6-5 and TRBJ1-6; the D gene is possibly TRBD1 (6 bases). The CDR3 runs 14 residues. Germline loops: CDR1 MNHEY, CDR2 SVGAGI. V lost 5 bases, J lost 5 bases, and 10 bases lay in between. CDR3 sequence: CASSRPGDNSPLHF. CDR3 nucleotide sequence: TGTGCCAGCAGTCGACCAGGGGATAATTCACCCCTCCACTTT.

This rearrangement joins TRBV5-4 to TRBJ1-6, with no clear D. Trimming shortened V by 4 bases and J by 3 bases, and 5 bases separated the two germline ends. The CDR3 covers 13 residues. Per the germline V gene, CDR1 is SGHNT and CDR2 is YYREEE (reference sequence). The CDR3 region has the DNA TGTGCCAGCAGCCAAGACTATAATTCACCCCTCCACTTT. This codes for CASSQDYNSPLHF.

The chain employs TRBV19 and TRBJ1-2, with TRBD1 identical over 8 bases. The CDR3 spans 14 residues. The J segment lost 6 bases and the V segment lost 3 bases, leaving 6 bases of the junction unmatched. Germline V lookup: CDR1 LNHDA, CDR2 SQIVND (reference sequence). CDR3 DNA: TGTGCCAGTAGTATTGGACAGGGATGGGATGGCTACACCTTC. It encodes CASSIGQGWDGYTF.

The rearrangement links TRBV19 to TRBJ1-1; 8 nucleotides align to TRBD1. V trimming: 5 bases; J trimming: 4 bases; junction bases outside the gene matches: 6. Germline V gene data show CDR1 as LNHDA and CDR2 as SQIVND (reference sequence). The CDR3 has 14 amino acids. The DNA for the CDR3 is TGTGCCAGTAGTCCCGGGACAGGCGGCACTGAAGCTTTCTTT. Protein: CASSPGTGGTEAFF.

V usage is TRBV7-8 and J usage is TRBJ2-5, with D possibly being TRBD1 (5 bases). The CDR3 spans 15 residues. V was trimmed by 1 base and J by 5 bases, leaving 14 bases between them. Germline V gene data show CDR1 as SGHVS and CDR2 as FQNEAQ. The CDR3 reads CASSLVGGAGETQYF. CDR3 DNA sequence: TGTGCCAGCAGCTTAGTAGGTGGGGCCGGTGAGACCCAGTACTTC.

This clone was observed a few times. The CDR3 protein is CASSLEAVRSGNTIYF. DNA for the CDR3: TGTGCCAGCAGCTTGGAGGCAGTCCGCTCTGGAAACACCATATATTTT. The gene calls are TRBV5-6 and TRBJ1-3; D is unclear. Trimming shortened V by 0 bases and J by 0 bases, and 10 bases separated the two germline ends. The germline gives CDR1 SGHDT, CDR2 YYEEEE. CDR3 length equals 16 residues.

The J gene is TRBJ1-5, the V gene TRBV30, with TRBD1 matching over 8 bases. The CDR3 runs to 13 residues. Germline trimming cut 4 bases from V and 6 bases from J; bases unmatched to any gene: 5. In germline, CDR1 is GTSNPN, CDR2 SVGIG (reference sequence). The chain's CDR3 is CAWTAGGGQPQHF. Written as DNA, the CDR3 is TGTGCCTGGACGGCAGGGGGCGGTCAGCCCCAGCATTTT.

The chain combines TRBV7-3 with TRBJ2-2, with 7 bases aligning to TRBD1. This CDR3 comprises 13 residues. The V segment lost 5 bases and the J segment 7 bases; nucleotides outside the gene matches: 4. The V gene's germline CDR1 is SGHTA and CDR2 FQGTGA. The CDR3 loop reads CASSAPGGGELFF. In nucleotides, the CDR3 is TGTGCCAGCAGCGCCCCAGGGGGCGGGGAGCTGTTTTTT.

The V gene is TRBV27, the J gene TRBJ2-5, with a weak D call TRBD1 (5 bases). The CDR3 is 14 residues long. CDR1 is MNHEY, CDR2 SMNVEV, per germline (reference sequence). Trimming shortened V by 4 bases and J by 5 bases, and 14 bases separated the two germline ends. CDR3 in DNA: TGTGCCAGCAGTTCCCGGCAGGGCTGGGAGACCCAGTACTTC. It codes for CASSSRQGWETQYF.

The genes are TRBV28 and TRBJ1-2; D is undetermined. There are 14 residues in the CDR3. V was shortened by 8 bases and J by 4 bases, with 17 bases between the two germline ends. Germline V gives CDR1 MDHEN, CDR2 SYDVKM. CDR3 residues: CASRSQVGSYGYTF. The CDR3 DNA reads TGTGCCAGCCGATCCCAGGTTGGAAGCTATGGCTACACCTTC.

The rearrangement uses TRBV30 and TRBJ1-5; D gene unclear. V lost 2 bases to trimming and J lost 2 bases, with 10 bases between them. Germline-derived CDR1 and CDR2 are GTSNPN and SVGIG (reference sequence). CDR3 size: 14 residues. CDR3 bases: TGTGCCTGGAGTCCAATTACTCGCAATCAGCCCCAGCATTTT. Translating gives CAWSPITRNQPQHF. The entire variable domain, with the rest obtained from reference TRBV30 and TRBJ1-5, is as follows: SQTIHQWPATLVQPVGSPLSLECTVEGTSNPNLYWYRQAAGRGLQLLFYSVGIGQISSEVPQNLSASRPQDRQFILSSKKLLLSDSGFYLCAWSPITRNQPQHFGDGTRLSIL.

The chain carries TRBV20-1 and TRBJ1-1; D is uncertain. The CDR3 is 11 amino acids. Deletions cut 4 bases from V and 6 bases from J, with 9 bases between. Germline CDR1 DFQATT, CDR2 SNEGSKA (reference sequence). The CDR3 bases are TGCAGTGCTACGGGGAGCGCTGAAGCTTTCTTT. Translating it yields CSATGSAEAFF.

The CDR3 loop reads CASSYGGGVYEQYF. The CDR3 DNA is TGTGCCAGCAGTTACGGAGGCGGTGTTTACGAGCAGTACTTC. The chain links TRBV6-5 to TRBJ2-7, with a weak D call TRBD2 (5 bases). Germline assignment: CDR1 MNHEY and CDR2 SVGAGI. This CDR3 comprises 14 residues. V was pared by 2 bases and J by 4 bases, with 12 bases between.

The chain's CDR3 is CASSIGTEAFF. DNA of the CDR3: TGTGCCAGTAGTATCGGGACTGAAGCTTTCTTT. The rearrangement joins TRBV19 to TRBJ1-1; D gene unclear. The V and J ends lost 3 bases and 5 bases respectively, with 4 bases between them. The CDR3 contains 11 residues. From germline, CDR1 is LNHDA and CDR2 SQIVND (reference sequence). Full variable domain (rest looked up from reference TRBV19 and TRBJ1-1): DGGITQSPKYLFRKEGQNVTLSCEQNLNHDAMYWYRQDPGQGLRLIYYSQIVNDFQKGDIAEGYSVSREKKESFPLTVTSAQKNPTAFYLCASSIGTEAFFGQGTRLTVV.

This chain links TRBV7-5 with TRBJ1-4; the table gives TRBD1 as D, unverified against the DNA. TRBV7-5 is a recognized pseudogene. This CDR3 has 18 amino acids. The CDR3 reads CARSFMGQGEATNEKLFF. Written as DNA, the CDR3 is TGTGCCAGAAGCTTCATGGGACAGGGGGAGGCAACTAATGAAAAACTGTTTTTT.

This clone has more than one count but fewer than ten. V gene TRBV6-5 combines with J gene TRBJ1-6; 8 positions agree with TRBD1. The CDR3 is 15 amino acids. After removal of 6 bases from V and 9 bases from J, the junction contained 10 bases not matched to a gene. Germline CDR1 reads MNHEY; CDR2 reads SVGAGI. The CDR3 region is CASRGGTGRGSPLHF. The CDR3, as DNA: TGTGCCAGCAGGGGGGGGACAGGTCGGGGTTCACCCCTCCACTTT.